This record looks at one T cell receptor (beta chain) sequence and its context. Its target is not known. This entry belongs to a study of response to subunit inactivated influenza vaccine. TCRdb itself ran the RT-PCR reads through MiXCR, one entry per CDR3 protein. Of hundreds of thousands of distinct CDR3 sequences in the sample, under 9% are singletons; the top ten hold 10% to 15%. Study findings and constraints: Every seasonal influenza vaccination brings in few new T cells, the authors suggested.

This CDR3 comprises 13 residues. Trimming took 4 bases from V and 5 from J, leaving 11 bases between them. Germline V CDR1 and CDR2: LNHDA, SQIVND (reference sequence). The sample in question was PBMCs from blood, obtained approximately 25 months after vaccination. This chain uses TRBV19 with TRBJ2-5; tentatively, D is TRBD1 (7 bases). The clonotype originates from a man aged 50 to 75 who received an inactivated influenza vaccine. CDR3 amino acids: CASSNRGGETQYF. CDR3 coding DNA: TGTGCCAGTAGTAACAGGGGAGGCGAGACCCAGTACTTC.